A selection of T cell receptor beta chains follows, all from one sample in a study of identical twins. TCRdb re-analysed the 5' RACE reads in MiXCR, keeping a single row per CDR3 protein. Here the sample spans fewer than 350,000 distinct CDR3 sequences, roughly 8.6% being singletons. This same sample was also taken into another study, of yellow fever vaccine responses in identical twins.

The sequenced sample consisted of memory (CD45RO+) T cells sorted from blood. Receptors originate from a woman aged 18-30 years in good health. The CDR3 runs from the conserved cysteine through the conserved F or W. Each record gives: clone size, J gene, V gene, D gene, CDR3 protein, CDR3 DNA. A D gene is named only where the DNA matches it firmly. Not every row has a clone size; where given, it reads once, few, many or a size class.

many,TRBJ2-6,TRBV12-3/TRBV12-4,.,CASSQQAFSGANVLTF,TGTGCCAGCAGTCAGCAAGCCTTCTCAGGGGCCAACGTCCTGACTTTC
few,TRBJ2-1,TRBV7-3,TRBD2,CASSPQASGSSNEQFF,TGTGCCAGCAGCCCTCAGGCTAGCGGGAGCAGCAATGAGCAGTTCTTC
.,TRBJ2-3,TRBV4-2,.,CASSSDTIRADTQYF,TGTGCCAGCAGCTCAGACACTATTAGGGCAGATACGCAGTATTTT
many,TRBJ1-5,TRBV20-1,.,CSAQDSGNQPQHF,TGCAGTGCCCAAGACTCTGGGAATCAGCCCCAGCATTTT
many,TRBJ2-5,TRBV3-1,.,CASSQYFAGTQYF,TGTGCCAGCAGCCAGTATTTCGCGGGGACCCAGTACTTC
few,TRBJ2-1,TRBV20-1,TRBD2,CSAGPVEAGGNEQFF,TGCAGTGCTGGGCCAGTGGAAGCGGGGGGTAATGAGCAGTTCTTC
few,TRBJ2-1,TRBV14,TRBD2,CASSQESLAGGPDYYNEQFF,TGTGCCAGCAGCCAAGAAAGTCTAGCGGGAGGGCCCGACTACTACAATGAGCAGTTCTTC
few,TRBJ1-5,TRBV5-1,.,CASPEQVGNQPQHF,TGCGCCAGCCCGGAACAGGTGGGCAATCAGCCCCAGCATTTT
many,TRBJ1-5,TRBV24-1,.,CATRGGGNQPQHF,TGTGCCACCAGAGGGGGAGGCAATCAGCCCCAGCATTTT
many,TRBJ2-1,TRBV7-9,.,CASSNRTYNEQFF,TGTGCCAGCAGCAATAGGACTTACAATGAGCAGTTCTTC
.,TRBJ2-6,TRBV28,TRBD1,CASSLWTTGGFFSGANVLTF,TGTGCCAGCAGTTTATGGACGACAGGGGGGTTCTTCTCTGGGGCCAACGTCCTGACTTTC
many,TRBJ1-5,TRBV19,TRBD1,CASRTTGGQPQHF,TGTGCCAGTAGGACGACAGGGGGTCAGCCCCAGCATTTT
many,TRBJ2-1,TRBV4-1,.,CASSQDLGREQFF,TGCGCCAGCAGCCAAGATCTGGGACGGGAGCAGTTCTTC
many,TRBJ1-2,TRBV5-1,.,CASSANTLAYSYGYTF,TGCGCCAGCAGCGCCAACACATTGGCATATAGCTATGGCTACACCTTC
many,TRBJ2-5,TRBV29-1,.,CSVRGVRGETQYF,TGCAGCGTTAGGGGCGTGAGGGGTGAGACCCAGTACTTC
few,TRBJ1-6,TRBV5-1,.,CASSLAETSYNSPLHF,TGCGCCAGCAGCTTGGCCGAGACATCATATAATTCACCCCTCCACTTT
.,TRBJ1-2,TRBV6-5,.,CASSYSRGGHYGYTF,TGTGCCAGCAGTTACTCACGCGGGGGACACTATGGCTACACCTTC
few,TRBJ2-6,TRBV2,.,CASSERNSGANVLTF,TGTGCCAGCAGTGAAAGAAACTCTGGGGCCAACGTCCTGACTTTC
few,TRBJ2-5,TRBV20-1,TRBD2,CSAAGTKQETQYF,TGCAGTGCGGCCGGGACTAAGCAAGAGACCCAGTACTTC
few,TRBJ2-1,TRBV10-3,TRBD2,CAISGTPLAGGRNEQFF,TGTGCCATCAGTGGGACCCCTCTGGCGGGGGGTCGCAATGAGCAGTTCTTC
many,TRBJ2-3,TRBV5-1,TRBD1,CASSHGQGAVTDTQYF,TGCGCCAGCAGCCACGGACAGGGGGCTGTAACAGATACGCAGTATTTT
many,TRBJ2-2,TRBV6-4,.,CASSDSVRGPGELFF,TGTGCCAGCAGTGACTCGGTACGGGGGCCCGGGGAGCTGTTTTTT
many,TRBJ1-5,TRBV10-3,.,CAISGDIQRKPQHF,TGTGCCATCAGTGGAGACATTCAACGGAAGCCCCAGCATTTT